This T cell receptor beta chain was retrieved from a study of blood T cell repertoires in COVID-19 (dated by TCRdb to the early 2020s). At the level of the whole study: Samples covering the acute and convalescent phases of COVID-19 were provided by collaborators in the United States, Italy and Spain. The prospective study material was composed of cDNA or gDNA derived from T cells, B-cell-depleted T cells, or PBMCs. The dataset comprised deeply sampled blood TCRbeta repertoires from subjects exposed to, actively infected with, or recovered from COVID-19. The repertoires were made available in a free public database intended to serve as a resource for research on the immune response to SARS-CoV-2. The samples were drawn from the first 160 participants of the ongoing ImmuneRACE study and from 950 to 1,500 subjects provided by 6 global collaborators. A de-identified subject ID, COVID-19 status, age in years and sex were almost always included in the sample metadata. Where available, HLA class I and class II types were taken from metadata supplied by the sample provider and were not determined by assay-based typing. The study at large found these results: The quantity of clinical and demographic metadata differed by source and by participant and was supplied without curation.

TCRbeta CDR3 regions were amplified from genomic DNA using the immunoSEQ Assay, a bias-controlled multiplex PCR. On the study's bioinformatics: Within the assay, amplification of reference gene primers was used to estimate how many nucleated cells each sample contained. To quantify the absolute abundance of each unique TCRbeta CDR3 rearrangement, sequence reads were collapsed and filtered. Productive Simpson clonality was computed per sample as the square root of Simpson's diversity index over productive rearrangements. Entries here come from immuneACCESS through TCRdb and include only in-frame sequences with V and J called. Some clones fail to appear in such tables; in the studies checked, an unresolved V gene covers under half of the shortfall, and the cause of the remainder is unknown. The V and J calls and the clone size are those of that table, but D and trimming were determined from the DNA. This sample has roughly 500,000 clones in its table, and 85% to 90% of those were observed once. The top ten clonotypes cover roughly 0.92% of the sample.

CDR1 and CDR2 are drawn from the germline V gene (reference sequence): SGHNT, YYREEE. The CDR3 starts with the cysteine, ends with the phenylalanine, and has 14 residues. Only the CDR3 DNA is retained, 42 bases long and in frame from the first base. The V end loses 4 bases and the J end loses 1 base, and a stretch of 8 bases separates them. One collaborating source in Seattle enrolled patients while the patients were actively infected and followed the patients over time throughout the course of disease. Each collaborating institution followed its own protocols to collect whole blood in K2EDTA tubes. For TCRbeta analysis, collaborator samples were shipped as frozen whole blood, as isolated PBMCs, or as DNA extracted from either sample type. This clone appeared a few times. The clone's antigen remains unknown. No base qualities exist here, and no much larger clone lies one base off it.

The TCR comes from a man younger than 35 with COVID-19, enrolled during active disease. Material: peripheral blood. The V and J segments used are TRBV5-4 and TRBJ2-2; TRBD2 is a possible D gene, resting on 5 matching bases. The DNA sequence is as follows: TGTGCCAGCAGCCACGGGGTGAACACCGGGGAGCTGTTTTTT. Its product reads: CASSHGVNTGELFF.